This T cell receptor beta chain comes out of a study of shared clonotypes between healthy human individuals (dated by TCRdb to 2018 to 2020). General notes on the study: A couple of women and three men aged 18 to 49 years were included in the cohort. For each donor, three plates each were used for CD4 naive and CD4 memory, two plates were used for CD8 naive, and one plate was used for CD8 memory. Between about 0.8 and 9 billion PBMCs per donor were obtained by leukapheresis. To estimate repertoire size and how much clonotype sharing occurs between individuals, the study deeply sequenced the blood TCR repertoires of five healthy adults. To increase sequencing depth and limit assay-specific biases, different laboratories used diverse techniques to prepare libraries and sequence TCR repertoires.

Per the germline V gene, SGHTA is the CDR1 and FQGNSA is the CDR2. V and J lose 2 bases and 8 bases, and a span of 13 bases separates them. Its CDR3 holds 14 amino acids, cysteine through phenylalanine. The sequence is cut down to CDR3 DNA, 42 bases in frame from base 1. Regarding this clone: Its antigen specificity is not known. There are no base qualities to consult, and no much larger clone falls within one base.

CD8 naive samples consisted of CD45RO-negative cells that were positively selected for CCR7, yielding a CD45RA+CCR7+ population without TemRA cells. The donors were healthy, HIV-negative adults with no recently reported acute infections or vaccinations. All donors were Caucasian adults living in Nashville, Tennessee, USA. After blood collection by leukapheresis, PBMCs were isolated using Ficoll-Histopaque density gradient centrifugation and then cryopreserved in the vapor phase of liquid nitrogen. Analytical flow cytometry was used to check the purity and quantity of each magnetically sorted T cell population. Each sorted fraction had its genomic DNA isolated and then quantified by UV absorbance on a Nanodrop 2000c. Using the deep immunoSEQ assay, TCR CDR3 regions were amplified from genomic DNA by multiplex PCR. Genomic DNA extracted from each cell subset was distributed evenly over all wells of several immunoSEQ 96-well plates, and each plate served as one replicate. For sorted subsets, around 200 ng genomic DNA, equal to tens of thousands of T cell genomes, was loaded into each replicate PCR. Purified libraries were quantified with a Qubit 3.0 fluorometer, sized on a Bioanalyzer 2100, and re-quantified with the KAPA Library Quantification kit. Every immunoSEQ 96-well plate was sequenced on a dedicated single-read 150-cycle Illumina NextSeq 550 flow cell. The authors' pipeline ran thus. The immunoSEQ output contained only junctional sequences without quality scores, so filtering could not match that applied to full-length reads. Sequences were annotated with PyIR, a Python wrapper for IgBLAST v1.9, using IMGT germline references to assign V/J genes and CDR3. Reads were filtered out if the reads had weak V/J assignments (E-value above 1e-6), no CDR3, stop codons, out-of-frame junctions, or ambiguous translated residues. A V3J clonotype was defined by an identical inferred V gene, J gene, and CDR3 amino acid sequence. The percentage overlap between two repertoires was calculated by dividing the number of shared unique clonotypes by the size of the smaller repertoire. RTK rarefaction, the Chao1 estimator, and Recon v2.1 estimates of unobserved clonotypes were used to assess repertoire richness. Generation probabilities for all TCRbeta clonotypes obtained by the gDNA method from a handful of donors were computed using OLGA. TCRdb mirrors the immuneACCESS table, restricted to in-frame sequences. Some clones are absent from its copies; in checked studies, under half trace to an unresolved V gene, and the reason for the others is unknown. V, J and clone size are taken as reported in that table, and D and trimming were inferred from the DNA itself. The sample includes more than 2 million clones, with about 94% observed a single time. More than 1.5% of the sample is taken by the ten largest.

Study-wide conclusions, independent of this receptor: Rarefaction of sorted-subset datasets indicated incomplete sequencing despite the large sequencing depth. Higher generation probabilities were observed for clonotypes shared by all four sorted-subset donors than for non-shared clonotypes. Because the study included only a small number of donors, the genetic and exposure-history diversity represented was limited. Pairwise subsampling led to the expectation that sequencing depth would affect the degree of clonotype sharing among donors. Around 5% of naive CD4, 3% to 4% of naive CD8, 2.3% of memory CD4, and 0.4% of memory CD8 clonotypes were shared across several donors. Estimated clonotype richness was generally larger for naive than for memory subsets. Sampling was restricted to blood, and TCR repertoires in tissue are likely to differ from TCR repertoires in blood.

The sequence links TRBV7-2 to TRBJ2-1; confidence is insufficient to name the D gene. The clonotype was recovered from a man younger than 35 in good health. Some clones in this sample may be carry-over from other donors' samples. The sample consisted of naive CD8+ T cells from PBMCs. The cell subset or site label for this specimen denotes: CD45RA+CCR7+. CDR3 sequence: CASSLRLVADEQFF. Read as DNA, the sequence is TGTGCCAGCAGCTTACGGCTAGTGGCGGATGAGCAGTTCTTC.